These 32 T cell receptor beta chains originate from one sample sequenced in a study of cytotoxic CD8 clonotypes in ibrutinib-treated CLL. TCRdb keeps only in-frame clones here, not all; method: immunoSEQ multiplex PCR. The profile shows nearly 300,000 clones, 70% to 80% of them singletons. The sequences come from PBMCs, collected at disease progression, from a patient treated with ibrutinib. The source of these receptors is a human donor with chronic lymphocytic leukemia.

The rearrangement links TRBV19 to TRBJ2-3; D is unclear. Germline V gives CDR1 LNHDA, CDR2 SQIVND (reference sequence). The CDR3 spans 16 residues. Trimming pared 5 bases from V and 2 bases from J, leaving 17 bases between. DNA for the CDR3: TGTGCCAGTAGTCCACCCCCGCGGACCTACACAGATACGCAGTATTTT. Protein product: CASSPPPRTYTDTQYF.

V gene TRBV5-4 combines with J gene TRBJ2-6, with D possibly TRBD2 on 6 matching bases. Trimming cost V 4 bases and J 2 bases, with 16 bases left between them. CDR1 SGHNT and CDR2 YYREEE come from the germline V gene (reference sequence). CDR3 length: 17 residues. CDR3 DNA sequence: TGTGCCAGCAGCAGGGGACTCCTCCAGCCTGGGGCCAACGTCCTGACTTTC. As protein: CASSRGLLQPGANVLTF.

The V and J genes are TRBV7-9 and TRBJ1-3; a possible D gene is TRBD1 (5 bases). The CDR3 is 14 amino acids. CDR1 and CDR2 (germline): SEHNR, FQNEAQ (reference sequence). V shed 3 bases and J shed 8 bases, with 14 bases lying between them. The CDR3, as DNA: TGTGCCAGCAGCTTGGGCTCCAGGGAAGACACCATATATTTT. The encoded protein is CASSLGSREDTIYF.

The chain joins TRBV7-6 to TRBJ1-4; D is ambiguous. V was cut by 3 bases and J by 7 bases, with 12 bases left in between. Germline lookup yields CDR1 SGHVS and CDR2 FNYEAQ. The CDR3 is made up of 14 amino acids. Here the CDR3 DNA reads TGTGCCAGCAGCTTGGTAGGGAATCGTGAAAAACTGTTTTTT. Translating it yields CASSLVGNREKLFF.

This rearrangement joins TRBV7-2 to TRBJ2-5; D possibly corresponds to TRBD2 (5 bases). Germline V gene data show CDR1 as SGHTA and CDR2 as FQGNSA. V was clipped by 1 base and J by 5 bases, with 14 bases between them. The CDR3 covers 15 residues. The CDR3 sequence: CASSLGAPPGETQYF. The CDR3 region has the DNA TGTGCCAGCAGCTTAGGGGCGCCACCGGGGGAGACCCAGTACTTC.

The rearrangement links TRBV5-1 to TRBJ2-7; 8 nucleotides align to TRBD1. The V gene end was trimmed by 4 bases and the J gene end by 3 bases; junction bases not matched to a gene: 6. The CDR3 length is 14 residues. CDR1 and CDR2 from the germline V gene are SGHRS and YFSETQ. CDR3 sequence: CASSPGQGNYEQYF. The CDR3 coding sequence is TGCGCCAGCAGCCCCGGACAGGGAAACTACGAGCAGTACTTC. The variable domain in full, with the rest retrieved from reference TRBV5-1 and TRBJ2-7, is KAGVTQTPRYLIKTRGQQVTLSCSPISGHRSVSWYQQTPGQGLQFLFEYFSETQRNKGNFPGRFSGRQFSNSRSEMNVSTLELGDSALYLCASSPGQGNYEQYFGPGTRLTVT.

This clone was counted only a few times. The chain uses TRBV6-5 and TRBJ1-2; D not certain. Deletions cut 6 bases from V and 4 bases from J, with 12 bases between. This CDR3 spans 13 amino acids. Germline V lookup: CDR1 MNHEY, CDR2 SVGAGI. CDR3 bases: TGTGCCAGCAGAACGGGCTGGGGCTATGGCTACACCTTC. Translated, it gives CASRTGWGYGYTF.

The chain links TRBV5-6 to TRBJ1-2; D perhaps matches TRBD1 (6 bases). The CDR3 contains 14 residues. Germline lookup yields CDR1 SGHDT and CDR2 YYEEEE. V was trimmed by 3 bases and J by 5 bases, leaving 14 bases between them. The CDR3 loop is CASSSGQGLYGYTF. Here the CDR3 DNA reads TGTGCCAGCAGCTCAGGGCAGGGGCTGTATGGCTACACCTTC.

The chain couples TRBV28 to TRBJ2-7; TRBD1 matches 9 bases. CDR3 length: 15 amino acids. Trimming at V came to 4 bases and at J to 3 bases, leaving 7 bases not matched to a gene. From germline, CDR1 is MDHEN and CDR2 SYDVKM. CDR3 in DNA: TGTGCCAGCAGTTGGGACAGGGTCTCCTTCTACGAGCAGTACTTC. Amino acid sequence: CASSWDRVSFYEQYF. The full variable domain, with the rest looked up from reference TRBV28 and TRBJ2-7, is DVKVTQSSRYLVKRTGEKVFLECVQDMDHENMFWYRQDPGLGLRLIYFSYDVKMKEKGDIPEGYSVSREKKERFSLILESASTNQTSMYLCASSWDRVSFYEQYFGPGTRLTVT.

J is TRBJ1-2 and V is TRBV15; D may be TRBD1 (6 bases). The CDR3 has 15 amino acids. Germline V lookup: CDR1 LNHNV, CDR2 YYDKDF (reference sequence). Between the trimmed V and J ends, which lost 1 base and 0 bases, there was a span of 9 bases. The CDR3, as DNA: TGTGCCACCAGCAGAGTTGGGACACCTAACTATGGCTACACCTTC. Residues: CATSRVGTPNYGYTF.

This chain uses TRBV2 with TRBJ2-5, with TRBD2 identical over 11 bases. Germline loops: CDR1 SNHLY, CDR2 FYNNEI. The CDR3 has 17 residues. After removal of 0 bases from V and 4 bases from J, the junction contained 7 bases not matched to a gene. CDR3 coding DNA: TGTGCCAGCAGTGAAGCCATGTTTAGCGGGGGGGGAGAGACCCAGTACTTC. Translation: CASSEAMFSGGGETQYF.

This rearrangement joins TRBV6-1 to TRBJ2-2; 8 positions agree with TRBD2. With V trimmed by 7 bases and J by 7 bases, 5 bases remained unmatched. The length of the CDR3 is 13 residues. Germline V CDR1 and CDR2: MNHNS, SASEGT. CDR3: CASTSSGGGELFF. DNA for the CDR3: TGTGCCAGCACTTCGAGCGGGGGCGGGGAGCTGTTTTTT.

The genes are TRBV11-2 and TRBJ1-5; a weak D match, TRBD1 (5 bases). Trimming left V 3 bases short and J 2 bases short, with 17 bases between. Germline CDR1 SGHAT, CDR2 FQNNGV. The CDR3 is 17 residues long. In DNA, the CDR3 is TGTGCCAGCAGCTTGTTGGCAGGGTTTGTAGGCAATCAGCCCCAGCATTTT. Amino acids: CASSLLAGFVGNQPQHF.

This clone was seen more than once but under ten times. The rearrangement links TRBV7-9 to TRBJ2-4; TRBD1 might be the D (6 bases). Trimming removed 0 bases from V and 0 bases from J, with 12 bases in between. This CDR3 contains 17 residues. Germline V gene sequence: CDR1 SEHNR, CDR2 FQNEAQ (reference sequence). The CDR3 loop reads CASSLARGNLAKNIQYF. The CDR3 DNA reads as TGTGCCAGCAGCTTAGCTAGGGGGAACTTAGCCAAAAACATTCAGTACTTC. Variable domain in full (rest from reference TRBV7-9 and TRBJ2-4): DTGVSQNPRHKITKRGQNVTFRCDPISEHNRLYWYRQTLGQGPEFLTYFQNEAQLEKSRLLSDRFSAERPKGSFSTLEIQRTEQGDSAMYLCASSLARGNLAKNIQYFGAGTRLSVL.

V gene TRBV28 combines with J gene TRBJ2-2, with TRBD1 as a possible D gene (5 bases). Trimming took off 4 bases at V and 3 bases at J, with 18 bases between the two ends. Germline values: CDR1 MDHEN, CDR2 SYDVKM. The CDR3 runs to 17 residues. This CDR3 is CASSSPGHLSYTGELFF. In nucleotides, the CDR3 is TGTGCCAGCAGTTCACCCGGACACCTCAGTTACACCGGGGAGCTGTTTTTT.

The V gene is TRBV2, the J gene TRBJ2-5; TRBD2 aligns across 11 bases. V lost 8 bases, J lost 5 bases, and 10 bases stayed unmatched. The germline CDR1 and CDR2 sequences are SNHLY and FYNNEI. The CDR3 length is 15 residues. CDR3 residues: CASEISGGAGETQYF. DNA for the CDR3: TGTGCCAGCGAGATTAGCGGGGGGGCCGGGGAGACCCAGTACTTC.

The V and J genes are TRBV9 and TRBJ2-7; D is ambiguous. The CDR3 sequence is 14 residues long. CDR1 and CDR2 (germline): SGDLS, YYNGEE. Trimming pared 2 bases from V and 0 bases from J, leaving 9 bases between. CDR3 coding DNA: TGTGCCAGCAGCGTTAGCTCTAACTCCTACGAGCAGTACTTC. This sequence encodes CASSVSSNSYEQYF.

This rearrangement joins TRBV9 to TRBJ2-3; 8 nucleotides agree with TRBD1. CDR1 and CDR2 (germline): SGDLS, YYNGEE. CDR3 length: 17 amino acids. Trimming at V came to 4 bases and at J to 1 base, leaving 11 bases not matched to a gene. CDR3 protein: CASSLRTGGVGTDTQYF. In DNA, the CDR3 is TGTGCCAGCAGCTTACGAACAGGGGGAGTTGGCACAGATACGCAGTATTTT.

CDR3 bases: TGCGCCAGCAGCTTAGGGATTACAGGGTCGGGCTACACCTTC. It is translated as CASSLGITGSGYTF. The gene calls are TRBV5-1 and TRBJ1-2; weak D call: TRBD1 (6 bases). V lost 2 bases to trimming and J lost 8 bases, with 16 bases between them. Per germline, CDR1 SGHRS and CDR2 YFSETQ. This CDR3 contains 14 residues.

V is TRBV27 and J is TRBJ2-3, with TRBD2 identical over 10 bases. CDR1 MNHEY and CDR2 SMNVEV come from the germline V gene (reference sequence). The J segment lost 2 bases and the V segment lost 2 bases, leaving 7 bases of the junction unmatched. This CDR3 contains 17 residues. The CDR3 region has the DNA TGTGCCAGCAGTTTACTGCTAGCGGGAGTTTTCACAGATACGCAGTATTTT. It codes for CASSLLLAGVFTDTQYF.

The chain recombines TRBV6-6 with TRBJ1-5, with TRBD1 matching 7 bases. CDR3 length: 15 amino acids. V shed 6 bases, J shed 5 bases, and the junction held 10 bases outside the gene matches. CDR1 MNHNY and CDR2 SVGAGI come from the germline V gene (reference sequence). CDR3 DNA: TGTGCCAGCAGGCACCGACAGGGCAGGGATCAGCCCCAGCATTTT. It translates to CASRHRQGRDQPQHF.

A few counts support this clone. DNA for the CDR3: TGTGCCAGCAGTCCAGTACGGGCCGAGCAGTACTTC. Translating gives CASSPVRAEQYF. This rearrangement joins TRBV28 to TRBJ2-7; D is undetermined. The CDR3 consists of 12 residues. Germline CDR1 and CDR2: MDHEN and SYDVKM. Trimming cost V 5 bases and J 6 bases, with 11 bases left between them.

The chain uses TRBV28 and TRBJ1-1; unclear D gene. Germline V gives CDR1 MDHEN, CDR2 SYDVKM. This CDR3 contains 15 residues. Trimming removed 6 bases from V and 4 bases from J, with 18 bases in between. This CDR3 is CASRGTREVGTEAFF. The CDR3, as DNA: TGTGCCAGCAGAGGAACGAGGGAAGTGGGCACTGAAGCTTTCTTT.

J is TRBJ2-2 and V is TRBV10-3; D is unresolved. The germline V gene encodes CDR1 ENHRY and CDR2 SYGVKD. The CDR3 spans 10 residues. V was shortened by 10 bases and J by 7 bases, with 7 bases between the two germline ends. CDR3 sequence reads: CATPIGELFF. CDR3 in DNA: TGTGCCACCCCCATCGGGGAGCTGTTTTTT.

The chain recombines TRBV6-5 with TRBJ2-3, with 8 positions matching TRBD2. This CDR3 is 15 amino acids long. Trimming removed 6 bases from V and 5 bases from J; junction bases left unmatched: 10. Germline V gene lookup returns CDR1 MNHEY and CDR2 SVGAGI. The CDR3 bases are TGTGCCAGCAGAGCCCCGGGGGGGCCGGGAGATACGCAGTATTTT. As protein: CASRAPGGPGDTQYF.

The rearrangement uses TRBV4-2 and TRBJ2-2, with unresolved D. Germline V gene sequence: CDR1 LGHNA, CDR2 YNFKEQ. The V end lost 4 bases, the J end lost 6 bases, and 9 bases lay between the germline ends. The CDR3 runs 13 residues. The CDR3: CASSPPSSGELFF. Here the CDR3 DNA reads TGTGCCAGCAGCCCCCCGAGCTCCGGGGAGCTGTTTTTT.

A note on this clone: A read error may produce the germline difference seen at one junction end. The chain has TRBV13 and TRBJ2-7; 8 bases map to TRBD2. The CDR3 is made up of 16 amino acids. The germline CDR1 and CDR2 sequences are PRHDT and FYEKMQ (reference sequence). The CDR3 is CASSLGTSRAPYEQYF. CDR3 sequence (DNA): TGTGCCAGCAGTTTAGGGACTAGTAGGGCTCCGTACGAGCAGTACTTC.

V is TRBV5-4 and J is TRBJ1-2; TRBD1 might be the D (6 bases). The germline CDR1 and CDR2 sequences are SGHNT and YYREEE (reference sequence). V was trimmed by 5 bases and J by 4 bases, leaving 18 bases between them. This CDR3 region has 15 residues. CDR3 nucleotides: TGTGCCAGCAGACGCCCCTCGACAGGCCCCTATGGCTACACCTTC. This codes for CASRRPSTGPYGYTF.

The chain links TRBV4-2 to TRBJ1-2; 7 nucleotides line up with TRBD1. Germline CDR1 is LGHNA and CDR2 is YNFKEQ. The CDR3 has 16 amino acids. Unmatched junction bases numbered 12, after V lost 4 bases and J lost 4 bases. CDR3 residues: CASSLRDSEISYGYTF. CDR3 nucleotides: TGTGCCAGCAGCCTCCGGGACAGTGAAATCTCCTATGGCTACACCTTC.

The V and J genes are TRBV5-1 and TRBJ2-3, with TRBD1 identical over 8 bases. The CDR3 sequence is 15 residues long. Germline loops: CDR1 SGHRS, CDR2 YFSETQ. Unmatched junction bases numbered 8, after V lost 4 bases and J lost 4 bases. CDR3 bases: TGCGCCAGCAGCCAACAGACAGGGGTTGCAGATACGCAGTATTTT. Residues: CASSQQTGVADTQYF.

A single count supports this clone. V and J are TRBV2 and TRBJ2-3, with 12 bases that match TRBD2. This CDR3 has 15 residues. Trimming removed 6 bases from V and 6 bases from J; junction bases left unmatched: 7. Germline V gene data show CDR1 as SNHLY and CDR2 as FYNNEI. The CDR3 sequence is CASRRLAGVGDTQYF. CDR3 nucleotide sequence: TGTGCCAGCAGAAGACTAGCGGGAGTAGGGGATACGCAGTATTTT.

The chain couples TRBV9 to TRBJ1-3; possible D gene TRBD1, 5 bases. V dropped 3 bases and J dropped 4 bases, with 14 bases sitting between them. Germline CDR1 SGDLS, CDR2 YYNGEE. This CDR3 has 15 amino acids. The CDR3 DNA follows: TGTGCCAGCAGCGCCTCGGGAGGGGCCGGAAACACCATATATTTT. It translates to CASSASGGAGNTIYF.